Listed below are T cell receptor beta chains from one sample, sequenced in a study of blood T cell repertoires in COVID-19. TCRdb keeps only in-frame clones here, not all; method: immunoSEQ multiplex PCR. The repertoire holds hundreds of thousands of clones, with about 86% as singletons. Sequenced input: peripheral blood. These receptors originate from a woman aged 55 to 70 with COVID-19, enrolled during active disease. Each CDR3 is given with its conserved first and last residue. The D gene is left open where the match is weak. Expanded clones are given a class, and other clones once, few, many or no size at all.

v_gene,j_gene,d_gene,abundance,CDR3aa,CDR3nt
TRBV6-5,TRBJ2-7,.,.,CASSYSGAGAYEQYF,TGTGCCAGCAGTTACTCGGGGGCGGGGGCCTACGAGCAGTACTTC
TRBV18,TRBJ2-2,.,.,CASSPLEAGELFF,TGTGCCAGCTCACCACTAGAAGCCGGGGAGCTGTTTTTT
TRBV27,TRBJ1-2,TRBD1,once,CASSSGGQILGYTF,TGTGCCAGCAGTTCAGGGGGGCAGATTCTCGGCTACACCTTC
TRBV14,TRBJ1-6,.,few,CASSWGHPNSPLHF,TGTGCCAGCAGCTGGGGACACCCAAATTCACCCCTCCACTTT
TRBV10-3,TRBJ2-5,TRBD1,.,CAISAGTGIETQYF,TGTGCCATCAGCGCCGGGACAGGAATAGAGACCCAGTACTTC
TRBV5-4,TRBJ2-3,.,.,CASSPSGVPDTQYF,TGTGCCAGCAGCCCCTCAGGTGTTCCAGATACGCAGTATTTT
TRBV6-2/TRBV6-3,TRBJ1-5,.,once,CASSHGQFSNQPQHF,TGTGCCAGCAGTCATGGACAGTTTAGCAATCAGCCCCAGCATTTT
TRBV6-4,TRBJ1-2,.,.,CASSDSSRAGGYTF,TGTGCCAGCAGTGACTCGAGCAGGGCGGGAGGCTACACCTTC
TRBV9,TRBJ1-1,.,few,CASSVASNTEAFF,TGTGCCAGCAGCGTAGCATCCAACACTGAAGCTTTCTTT
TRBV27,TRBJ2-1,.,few,CASSLVRTINYNEQFF,TGTGCCAGCAGTCTCGTTCGGACTATAAACTACAATGAGCAGTTCTTC
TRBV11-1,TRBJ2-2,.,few,CASSLYNTGELFF,TGTGCCAGCAGCTTATATAACACCGGGGAGCTGTTTTTT
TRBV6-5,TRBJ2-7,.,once,CASSYRGLPVEQYF,TGTGCCAGCAGTTACAGGGGTCTCCCGGTGGAGCAGTACTTC
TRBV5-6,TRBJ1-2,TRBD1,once,CASIGTGTYGYTF,TGTGCCAGCATCGGGACAGGGACGTATGGCTACACCTTC
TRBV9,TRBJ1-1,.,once,CASSPTEQGVPEAFF,TGTGCCAGCAGCCCAACGGAACAGGGTGTCCCTGAAGCTTTCTTT
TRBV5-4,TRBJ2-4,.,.,CASSLHQAKNIQYF,TGTGCCAGCAGCTTACACCAAGCCAAAAACATTCAGTACTTC
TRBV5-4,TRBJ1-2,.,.,CASSWKTGPQGGYTF,TGTGCCAGCAGCTGGAAAACAGGGCCCCAGGGTGGCTACACCTTC
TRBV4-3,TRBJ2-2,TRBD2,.,CASSAGLAGVTGELFF,TGCGCCAGCAGCGCCGGACTAGCGGGGGTCACCGGGGAGCTGTTTTTT
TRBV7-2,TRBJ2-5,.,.,CASSLQGGWETQYF,TGTGCCAGCAGCTTACAGGGGGGATGGGAGACCCAGTACTTC
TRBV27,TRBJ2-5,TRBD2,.,CASSRASGGYQETQYF,TGTGCCAGCAGTCGTGCTAGCGGGGGCTACCAAGAGACCCAGTACTTC
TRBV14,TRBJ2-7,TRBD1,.,CASRDRGSYEQYF,TGTGCCAGCCGGGACAGGGGTTCCTACGAGCAGTACTTC
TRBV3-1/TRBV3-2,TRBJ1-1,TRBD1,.,CASSQGTGTNTEAFF,TGTGCCAGCAGCCAAGGGACAGGGACTAACACTGAAGCTTTCTTT
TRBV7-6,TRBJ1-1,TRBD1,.,CASSYGTGDFGTEAFF,TGTGCCAGCAGCTACGGGACAGGGGATTTTGGCACTGAAGCTTTCTTT
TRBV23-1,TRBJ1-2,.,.,CASEANGYTF,TGCGCCAGCGAAGCGAATGGCTACACCTTC
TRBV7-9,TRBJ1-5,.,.,CASSLYSGYSNQPQHF,TGTGCCAGCAGCTTATACTCGGGGTATAGCAATCAGCCCCAGCATTTT
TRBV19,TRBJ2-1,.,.,CASSKTRGATGQFF,TGTGCCAGTAGTAAGACCAGGGGCGCTACGGGGCAGTTCTTC
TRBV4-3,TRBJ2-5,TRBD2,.,CASSQDRDYSQYF,TGCGCCAGCAGCCAAGATAGGGACTACTCCCAGTACTTC
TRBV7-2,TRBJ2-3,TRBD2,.,CASSLDSSGSTDTQYF,TGTGCCAGCAGCTTAGACTCTAGCGGGAGCACAGATACGCAGTATTTT
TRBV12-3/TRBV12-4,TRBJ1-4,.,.,CASSVGQGKKLFF,TGTGCCAGCAGCGTGGGGCAGGGAAAAAAACTGTTTTTT
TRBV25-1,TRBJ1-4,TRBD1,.,CASGQGGRIGREKLFF,TGTGCCAGCGGCCAGGGGGGACGGATCGGTAGGGAAAAACTGTTTTTT
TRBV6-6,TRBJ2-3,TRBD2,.,CASTASGVDTQYF,TGTGCCAGCACGGCTAGCGGGGTTGATACGCAGTATTTT
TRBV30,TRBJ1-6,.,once,CAWARPIEGPLHF,TGTGCCTGGGCCCGGCCTATCGAGGGACCCCTCCACTTT
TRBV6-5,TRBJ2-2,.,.,CASSYTTGVTGELFF,TGTGCCAGCAGTTACACGACAGGAGTAACCGGGGAGCTGTTTTTT
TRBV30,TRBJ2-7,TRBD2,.,CAWSFGGEDEQYF,TGTGCCTGGTCTTTTGGGGGGGAGGACGAGCAGTACTTC
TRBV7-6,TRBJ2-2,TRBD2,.,CASSQGLAGSTGELFF,TGTGCCAGCAGCCAAGGACTAGCGGGGAGCACCGGGGAGCTGTTTTTT
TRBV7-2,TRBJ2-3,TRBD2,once,CASSLSGGLTDTQYF,TGTGCCAGCAGCTTAAGCGGGGGGCTCACAGATACGCAGTATTTT
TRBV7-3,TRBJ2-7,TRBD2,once,CASSLSGGGTYEQYF,TGTGCCAGCAGCTTATCCGGCGGGGGGACTTACGAGCAGTACTTC
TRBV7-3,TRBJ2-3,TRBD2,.,CASSPGTSADTQYF,TGTGCCAGCAGCCCCGGGACTAGCGCAGATACGCAGTATTTT
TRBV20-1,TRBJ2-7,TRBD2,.,CSASSGGDSYEQYF,TGCAGTGCTAGTTCGGGAGGGGATTCCTACGAGCAGTACTTC
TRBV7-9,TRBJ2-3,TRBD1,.,CASSRWTGDSDTQYF,TGTGCCAGCAGCAGGTGGACAGGGGATTCTGATACGCAGTATTTT
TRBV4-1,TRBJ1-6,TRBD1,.,CASSQRPQSGTENSPLHF,TGCGCCAGCAGCCAACGCCCTCAATCCGGGACAGAGAATTCACCCCTCCACTTT
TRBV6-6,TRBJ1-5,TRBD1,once,CASTPNSGGAGQPQHF,TGTGCCAGCACACCGAATTCAGGGGGCGCAGGTCAGCCCCAGCATTTT
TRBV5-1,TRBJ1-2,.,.,CASSSGPAAYGYTF,TGCGCCAGCAGCTCCGGCCCCGCGGCCTATGGCTACACCTTC
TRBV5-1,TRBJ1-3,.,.,CASSLGHRKENTIYF,TGCGCCAGCAGCTTGGGACATCGAAAGGAAAACACCATATATTTT
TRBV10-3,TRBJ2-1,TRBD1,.,CAISQGDGSYNEQFF,TGTGCCATCAGTCAGGGGGACGGCTCCTACAATGAGCAGTTCTTC
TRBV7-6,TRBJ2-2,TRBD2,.,CASSLPLGLADTRTAGELFF,TGTGCCAGCAGCTTGCCCCTGGGACTAGCGGACACGCGAACCGCCGGGGAGCTGTTTTTT
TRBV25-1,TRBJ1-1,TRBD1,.,CASSEWGQGGTEAFF,TGTGCCAGCAGTGAATGGGGACAGGGTGGGACTGAAGCTTTCTTT
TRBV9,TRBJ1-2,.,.,CASSVEQGDYGYTF,TGTGCCAGCAGCGTAGAGCAGGGCGACTATGGCTACACCTTC
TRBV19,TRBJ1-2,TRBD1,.,CASRHQGQEISGYTF,TGTGCCAGTAGACACCAAGGACAGGAGATTAGTGGCTACACCTTC
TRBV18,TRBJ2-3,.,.,CASSPRPSADTQYF,TGTGCCAGCTCACCTCGGCCTAGCGCAGATACGCAGTATTTT
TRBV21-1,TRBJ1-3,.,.,CASSKILGQATSGNTIYF,TGTGCCAGCAGCAAAATCCTTGGACAGGCGACCTCTGGAAACACCATATATTTT
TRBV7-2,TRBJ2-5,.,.,CASSLERQTQYF,TGTGCCAGCAGCTTAGAGAGGCAGACCCAGTACTTC
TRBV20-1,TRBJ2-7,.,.,CSASARGEQYF,TGCAGTGCTAGTGCACGAGGAGAGCAGTACTTC
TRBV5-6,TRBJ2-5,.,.,CASSLLSRGEETQYF,TGTGCCAGCAGCTTGCTATCCAGGGGAGAAGAGACCCAGTACTTC
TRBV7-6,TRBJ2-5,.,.,CASSLGAEQETQYF,TGTGCCAGCAGCTTAGGAGCGGAGCAAGAGACCCAGTACTTC
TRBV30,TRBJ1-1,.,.,CAWSVGPGGTEAFF,TGTGCCTGGAGTGTAGGTCCCGGGGGGACTGAAGCTTTCTTT
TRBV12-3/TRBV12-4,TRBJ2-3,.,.,CASSSPGDTQYF,TGTGCCAGCAGTTCCCCCGGGGATACGCAGTATTTT
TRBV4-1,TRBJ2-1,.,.,CASRGGRHEQFF,TGCGCCAGCCGGGGTGGGAGGCATGAGCAGTTCTTC